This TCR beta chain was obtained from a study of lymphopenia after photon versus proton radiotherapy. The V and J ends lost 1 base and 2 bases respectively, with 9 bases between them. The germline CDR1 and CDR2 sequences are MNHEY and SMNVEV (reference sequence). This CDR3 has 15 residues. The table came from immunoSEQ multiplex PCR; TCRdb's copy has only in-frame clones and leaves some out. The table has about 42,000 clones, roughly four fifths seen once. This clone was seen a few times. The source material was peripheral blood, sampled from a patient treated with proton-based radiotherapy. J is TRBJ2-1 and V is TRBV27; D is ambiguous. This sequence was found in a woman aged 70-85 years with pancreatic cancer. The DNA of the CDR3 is TGTGCCAGCAGTTTATGGCCAGGCCCCTACAATGAGCAGTTCTTC. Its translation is CASSLWPGPYNEQFF.